This T cell receptor (beta chain) comes out of a study of T cells in Graves' hyperthyroidism and ophthalmopathy. Study results and caveats: In simple terms, a model built on 13 V-J features told ophthalmopathy apart from stable hyperthyroidism. Progression to ophthalmopathy was predicted a median of 6.5 months early.

Germline V gene lookup returns CDR1 SQVTM and CDR2 ANQGSEA. Trimming removed 5 bases at V and 3 bases at J, with 11 bases between. The length of the CDR3 is 13 residues. With duration under 3 months, ophthalmopathy was active: Clinical Activity Score at least 3, NOSPECS at least 4. This clonotype turned up a few times. Its antigen is undetermined. Amplification yielded TCR beta CDR3 regions, with RNA transcripts as the source. Researchers ran a first-round RT-PCR on the TCR CDR3 using the HTBI primer set. TCRdb re-called the multiplex PCR reads with MiXCR, one entry per CDR3 protein. The data contain nearly 600,000 distinct CDR3 sequences, approximately 15% of them singletons.

The chain joins TRBV29-1 to TRBJ2-4, with a tentative D call TRBD2 (5 bases). The sequenced sample was blood. This receptor was obtained from a woman between 18 and 29 years old with Graves' ophthalmopathy. CDR3 residues: CSVFLGGKNIQYF. In DNA, the CDR3 is TGCAGCGTTTTTCTAGGAGGCAAAAACATTCAGTACTTC.